Presented here are 5 T cell receptor beta chains from one specimen sequenced in a study of T cells after posttransplantation cyclophosphamide (dated by TCRdb to 2015 to 2016). Interpreted using the paper, the treatment or condition label stands for: high-dose cyclophosphamide on days +3 and +4 as single-agent GVHD prophylaxis. Busulfan and fludarabine conditioning, a related or unrelated marrow graft, and cyclophosphamide on days +3 and +4 were given to PTCy patients. The method was the immunoSEQ multiplex PCR assay. TCRdb's version of the immuneACCESS table is confined to in-frame rearrangements and falls short of the full clone set. An unresolved V gene accounts for under half of the shortfall where checked; the remainder is of unknown origin. The table shows roughly 1,800 clones here, with no singletons. The ten biggest clones cover roughly an eighth of the sample. Sequencing used PBMCs, obtained 32 days after allogeneic stem cell transplant with posttransplant cyclophosphamide. The receptors were gathered from a female patient in her thirties or forties who received an allogeneic stem cell transplant from a related donor, was CMV-positive, and had no GVHD. Following transplantation, T cells from the graft donor may be among those present.

This clone is deemed hyperexpanded. The chain recombines TRBV12-3 or TRBV12-4 with TRBJ1-5; 8 positions agree with TRBD1. The CDR3 totals 14 residues. The V and J ends lost 5 bases and 4 bases, in that order; junction bases with no gene match: 4. This CDR3 reads CASSTQGGNQPQHF. The CDR3 nucleotides read TGTGCCAGCAGTACACAGGGGGGTAATCAGCCCCAGCATTTT.

By frequency in the sample, this clone is medium-sized. V gene TRBV6-5 combines with J gene TRBJ1-6; 7 positions match TRBD1. The CDR3 has 15 amino acids. V dropped 6 bases and J dropped 6; count of bases not matched to a gene: 8. Germline lookup yields CDR1 MNHEY and CDR2 SVGAGI. The CDR3 DNA reads TGTGCCAGCAGGTCCACACAGGGGTCTAATTCACCCCTCCACTTT. This codes for CASRSTQGSNSPLHF.

This clone is medium-sized in the sample. The chain combines TRBV5-4 with TRBJ2-3; maybe TRBD2 (6 bases). Germline CDR1 is SGHNT and CDR2 is YYREEE (reference sequence). Trimming removed 3 bases from V and 4 bases from J, with 15 bases in between. The CDR3 extends over 15 amino acids. The CDR3 region is CASSSRDSAPDTQYF. The CDR3 nucleotides read TGTGCCAGCAGCTCCCGGGACTCCGCCCCAGATACGCAGTATTTT.

This clone is judged medium-sized. This chain uses TRBV7-3 with TRBJ1-2; TRBD1 aligns across 7 bases. J was trimmed by 4 bases and V by 2 bases; bases with no gene match: 19. The CDR3 sequence is 19 residues long. Germline V CDR1 and CDR2: SGHTA, FQGTGA. The CDR3 nucleotides read TGTGCCAGCAGCTTACTTAGACAGGGTAAAGGTCAGAACTTCTATGGCTACACCTTC. The encoded protein is CASSLLRQGKGQNFYGYTF. The full variable domain, its missing parts supplied by reference TRBV7-3 and TRBJ1-2, is GAGVSQTPSNKVTEKGKYVELRCDPISGHTALYWYRQSLGQGPEFLIYFQGTGAADDSGLPNDRFFAVRPEGSVSTLKIQRTERGDSAVYLCASSLLRQGKGQNFYGYTFGSGTRLTVV.

This clone is judged medium-sized. The rearrangement uses TRBV6-6 and TRBJ2-7, with D possibly being TRBD2 (6 bases). The germline V and J ends were trimmed by 6 bases and 0 bases, with 15 bases remaining between them. The CDR3 loop spans 15 amino acids. Germline CDR1 reads MNHNY; CDR2 reads SVGAGI (reference sequence). The CDR3 reads CASRMGLLSSYEQYF. The CDR3 nucleotides are TGTGCCAGCAGAATGGGACTCCTGAGCTCCTACGAGCAGTACTTC.